One and the same sample provided the 22 T cell receptor beta chains below, sequenced in a study of CD8+ T cells in alopecia areata. The sequencing template was cDNA reverse transcribed from extracted RNA. Method: immunoSEQ multiplex PCR; TCRdb's copy keeps in-frame clones and lacks some. In total the sample includes under 350,000 clones, none of them seen once. Cells pooled from cutaneous lymph nodes were sorted on CD4, CD8alpha, NKG2D, NKG2ACE and other markers. Material for sequencing was CD4+ T cells sorted from a lymph node. All receptors come from a C3H/HeJ mouse with alopecia areata. As its MHC haplotype, the strain has H2-k.

Note on this clone: Gene names denote mouse genes. The sequenced fragment ends 4 residues before the CDR3 boundary, so the rest is inferred from the germline J gene. The chain couples TRBV13-3 to TRBJ2-3, with D maybe TRBD1 (7 bases). Germline CDR1 NNHDY, CDR2 SYVADS. This CDR3 comprises 15 residues. V lost 1 base and J lost 0, with 9 bases in between. CDR3 loop: CASSDRGRSAETLYF. The covered CDR3 bases are TGTGCCAGCAGTGATAGGGGGCGCAGTGCAGAA.

In the case of this clone: The genes are named according to mouse. The read ends 4 residues shy of where the CDR3 ends; the end is completed using the germline J gene. V is TRBV13-3 and J is TRBJ2-1; weak D call: TRBD1 (6 bases). This CDR3 region has 13 residues. CDR1 is NNHDY, CDR2 SYVADS, per germline. The V and J ends lost 1 base and 6 bases respectively, with 8 bases between them. CDR3 DNA, as far as it was read: TGTGCCAGCAGTGATCCAGGGGTTGCT. Translation: CASSDPGVA. The full CDR3 reads CASSDPGVAEQFF.

Only a few counts were recorded for this clone. Any gene name here is a mouse gene name. The CDR3 extends 4 residues past the end of the read, so its final part is completed from the germline J gene. The V and J genes are TRBV4 and TRBJ2-3, with 8 bases identical to TRBD1. The CDR3 has 14 amino acids. The ends lost 4 bases at V and 1 base at J; junction bases unmatched: 1. CDR1 is LGHDT and CDR2 is YNNKQL in the germline V gene (reference sequence). CDR3 DNA (partial): TGTGCCAGCAGCTTGGACAGGGGTGCAGAA. Translated, it gives CASSLDRGAE. The complete CDR3 protein is CASSLDRGAETLYF.

For this clone: The genes are named according to mouse. The CDR3 end falls 4 residues outside the read, so it is completed with the germline J gene. The V call is TRBV13-1, the J call TRBJ2-2; tentatively, D is TRBD1 (6 bases). Deletions cut 5 bases from V and 5 bases from J, with 13 bases between. Germline V gene lookup returns CDR1 NSHNY and CDR2 SYGAGN. The CDR3 extends over 14 amino acids. CDR3 sequence: CASRPHRETGQLYF. The covered CDR3 bases are TGTGCCAGCAGGCCCCACAGGGAGACCGGG.

In this sample, this clone turned up a few times. Mouse germline and gene names are used. The read ends 4 residues shy of where the CDR3 ends; the end is completed using the germline J gene. J is TRBJ2-3 and V is TRBV19; perhaps TRBD1 as D (6 bases). V gave up 5 bases and J gave up 0 bases, with 16 bases separating them. Germline V gene data show CDR1 as FNHDT and CDR2 as SITEND (reference sequence). The CDR3 spans 16 residues. The CDR3 DNA, read in part, is TGTGCCAGCAGCCTTCCCGGGACAACTAGTGCAGAA. This codes for CASSLPGTTSAE. The full CDR3 reads CASSLPGTTSAETLYF.

This clone has ten or more counts. Gene names and germline refer to mouse. The sequence runs out 4 residues before the end of the CDR3; the remainder is reconstructed from the germline J gene. The identical CDR3 is also encoded by other nucleotide sequences in the sample. The genes are TRBV31 and TRBJ1-2; TRBD1 is a possible D gene (6 bases). Germline CDR1 is GKSSPN and CDR2 is SITVG. The CDR3 contains 12 residues. The V end was cut by 0 bases, the J end by 4 bases, with 6 bases between. CDR3: CAWSLGGSDYTF. The CDR3 DNA, read in part, is TGTGCCTGGAGTCTAGGGGGCTCC.

At least ten counts were recorded for this clone. Here the gene names and germline are mouse. The read ends 4 residues shy of where the CDR3 ends; the end is completed using the germline J gene. This sample also contains other DNA sequences that code for the same CDR3. V gene TRBV13-1 combines with J gene TRBJ2-2, with 8 bases identical to TRBD1. This CDR3 is 15 amino acids long. Germline values: CDR1 NSHNY, CDR2 SYGAGN. Unmatched junction bases numbered 0, after V lost 2 bases and J lost 0 bases. CDR3 amino acids: CASSETGANTGQLYF. The CDR3 bases that were read are TGTGCCAGCAGTGAGACAGGGGCAAACACCGGG.

A word on this clone: The listed genes are named as in mouse. The CDR3 bases that were read are TGTGCCAGCAGTATTCTGGACAGTAGTGCAGAA. This sequence encodes CASSILDSSAE. In full, the CDR3 reads CASSILDSSAETLYF. This chain joins TRBV19 and TRBJ2-3; a possible D gene is TRBD1 (6 bases). Read data end 4 residues before the CDR3 end; the end is taken from the germline J gene. V shed 2 bases and J shed 0 bases, with 10 bases lying between them. The CDR3 runs 15 residues. The germline V gene encodes CDR1 FNHDT and CDR2 SITEND (reference sequence).

The sample holds a few counts of this clone. Genes and germline come from the mouse. The read comes to an end 4 residues before the CDR3 does, leaving the germline J gene to fill in the end. The J gene is TRBJ1-2, the V gene TRBV19; 8 bases line up with TRBD1. CDR1 FNHDT and CDR2 SITEND come from the germline V gene (reference sequence). The CDR3 has 14 residues. Unmatched junction bases numbered 2, after V lost 0 bases and J lost 4 bases. The sequenced part of the CDR3 DNA is TGTGCCAGCAGTATAGACAGGGGGAGCTCC. This translates into CASSIDRGSS. The CDR3 in full is CASSIDRGSSDYTF. The variable domain in full, with the rest retrieved from reference TRBV19 and TRBJ1-2, is GGIITQTPKFLIGQEGQKLTLKCQQNFNHDTMYWYRQDSGKGLRLIYYSITENDLQKGDLSEGYDASREKKSSFSLTVTSAQKNEMAVFLCASSIDRGSSDYTFGSGTRLLVI.

This clone turned up a few times. Here the gene names and germline are mouse. With the read ending 4 residues before the CDR3 end, the germline J gene is used to fill in that end. The V call is TRBV13-2, the J call TRBJ2-2; TRBD2 aligns across 11 bases. The CDR3 extends over 17 amino acids. V shed 3 bases, J shed 4 bases, and the junction held 8 bases outside the gene matches. Germline assignment: CDR1 NNHNN and CDR2 SYGAGS (reference sequence). The sequenced CDR3 bases are TGTGCCAGCGGTGTCCTACTGGGGGGGCGAGGCACCGGG. Amino acids: CASGVLLGGRGTG. The full CDR3 is CASGVLLGGRGTGQLYF.

Notes on this clone: Mouse gene names apply. The read comes to an end 4 residues before the CDR3 does, leaving the germline J gene to fill in the end. This rearrangement joins TRBV1 to TRBJ2-1; TRBD1 might be the D (5 bases). V was shortened by 2 bases and J by 4 bases, with 9 bases between the two germline ends. The CDR3 extends over 14 amino acids. CDR1 is NSQYPW and CDR2 is LRSPGD in the germline V gene (reference sequence). The sequenced part of the CDR3 DNA is TGCACCTGCAGTGCACCGGACAAATATGCT. Protein sequence: CTCSAPDKYA. The complete CDR3 sequence is CTCSAPDKYAEQFF.

About this clone itself: Mouse gene names apply. The read terminates 4 residues before the CDR3 end, so the remaining end is supplied by the germline J gene. Distinct nucleotide sequences in the sample also encode this CDR3. V usage is TRBV1 and J usage is TRBJ2-7; 10 positions match TRBD2. CDR3 length: 14 amino acids. The junction had 3 bases not matched to a gene; V was cut back by 4 bases and J by 3 bases. Germline CDR1 and CDR2: NSQYPW and LRSPGD (reference sequence). Partial CDR3 DNA: TGCACCTGCAGTGGCCGGGACTGGGGCTAT. Amino acid sequence: CTCSGRDWGY. The full CDR3 sequence reads CTCSGRDWGYEQYF.

A word on this clone: The germline and genes are mouse ones. Read sequence stops 4 residues before the CDR3 end, and the germline J gene provides the missing end. The chain employs TRBV13-3 and TRBJ2-2; the match to TRBD1 covers 11 bases. CDR1 is NNHDY, CDR2 SYVADS, per germline. CDR3 length equals 17 residues. The junction had 2 bases not matched to a gene; V was cut back by 0 bases and J by 1 base. The CDR3 reads CASSDAGQGGNTGQLYF. Incomplete CDR3 DNA: TGTGCCAGCAGTGATGCGGGACAGGGGGGAAACACCGGG.

A note on this clone: Mouse gene names apply. This chain's CDR3 is CASSEGTEDTQYF. The CDR3 bases that were read are TGTGCCAGCAGTGAGGGGACAGAAGAC. The chain combines TRBV13-3 with TRBJ2-5, with 7 bases identical to TRBD1. The CDR3 end lies 4 residues beyond the end of the read and is filled in from the germline J gene. Germline-derived CDR1 and CDR2 are NNHDY and SYVADS. The CDR3 runs 13 residues. Looking up the rest from reference TRBV13-3 and TRBJ2-5 gives the full variable domain: EAAVTQSPRSKVAVTGGKVTLSCHQTNNHDYMYWYRQDTGHGLRLIHYSYVADSTEKGDIPDGYKASRPSQENFSLILELASLSQTAVYFCASSEGTEDTQYFGPGTRLLVL.

On this clone: A single base separates this from a much larger clone, so it may be a read error. The genes are named according to mouse. The read halts 4 residues ahead of the CDR3 end, with the missing end drawn from the germline J gene. In the same sample, other DNA sequences code for this CDR3. The chain joins TRBV13-3 to TRBJ2-2, with D possibly matching TRBD1 (6 bases). V was clipped by 3 bases and J by 2 bases, with 8 bases between them. CDR1 is NNHDY, CDR2 SYVADS, per germline. The CDR3 spans 14 residues. CDR3 DNA (partial): TGTGCCAGCAGTGGGACAGAGAACACCGGG. Translated: CASSGTENTG. In full, the CDR3 reads CASSGTENTGQLYF.

With respect to this clone: One base away lies a much larger clone, so this may be a sequencing read error. Mouse names are used for the genes. The CDR3 end falls 4 residues outside the read, so it is completed with the germline J gene. This chain links TRBV5 with TRBJ2-7, with D possibly matching TRBD1 (6 bases). CDR1 is LGHNA and CDR2 is YNLKQL in the germline V gene (reference sequence). The CDR3 spans 14 residues. Trimming removed 2 bases at V and 0 bases at J, with 8 bases between. The covered CDR3 bases are TGTGCCAGCAGCCAAAAGGACAGCTCCTAT. Translated, it gives CASSQKDSSY. The entire CDR3 sequence reads CASSQKDSSYEQYF.

A few counts support this clone. Here the gene names and germline are mouse. The CDR3 extends 4 residues past the end of the read, so its final part is completed from the germline J gene. V usage is TRBV13-2 and J usage is TRBJ2-1; 11 bases align to TRBD1. The length of the CDR3 is 17 residues. V shed 0 bases and J 4 bases; nucleotides not matched to a gene: 6. Germline CDR1 reads NNHNN; CDR2 reads SYGAGS (reference sequence). CDR3 protein: CASGDAGTGGSYAEQFF. CDR3 DNA (partial): TGTGCCAGCGGTGATGCCGGGACAGGGGGGAGTTATGCT.

This clone was recorded a few times. Gene and germline names: mouse. Coverage ceases 4 residues before the CDR3 finishes, and the germline J gene fills in the end. V gene TRBV5 combines with J gene TRBJ2-5; 7 positions match TRBD1. Germline-derived CDR1 and CDR2 are LGHNA and YNLKQL (reference sequence). The CDR3 consists of 14 residues. Trimming removed 4 bases from V and 2 bases from J; junction bases left unmatched: 3. CDR3 protein: CASSPDRSQDTQYF. CDR3 bases read: TGTGCCAGCAGCCCGGACAGGTCCCAAGAC.

Only a few counts were recorded for this clone. The germline and genes are mouse ones. The read falls 4 residues short of the CDR3 end, and the missing part is taken from the germline J gene. The chain combines TRBV5 with TRBJ2-7; the match to TRBD2 covers 8 bases. This CDR3 has 16 amino acids. Germline values: CDR1 LGHNA, CDR2 YNLKQL (reference sequence). The V and J ends lost 0 bases and 1 base, in that order; junction bases with no gene match: 5. CDR3 DNA, as far as it was read: TGTGCCAGCAGCCAAGATTTAGCTGGGGGGTCCTAT. It translates to CASSQDLAGGSY. The complete CDR3 sequence is CASSQDLAGGSYEQYF.

As for this clone: Any gene name here is a mouse gene name. The same CDR3 arises from other DNA sequences in this sample as well. CDR3 loop: CASRGTGGFQDTQYF. The covered CDR3 bases are TGTGCCAGCAGGGGGACTGGGGGTTTCCAAGAC. J is TRBJ2-5 and V is TRBV13-3; TRBD2 matches 11 bases. Read data end 4 residues before the CDR3 end; the end is taken from the germline J gene. From germline, CDR1 is NNHDY and CDR2 SYVADS. The trim removed 5 bases at V and 2 bases at J, leaving 4 bases unmatched. This CDR3 region has 15 residues.

Regarding this clone: Each gene name is a mouse one. The read comes to an end 4 residues before the CDR3 does, leaving the germline J gene to fill in the end. The chain carries TRBV13-1 and TRBJ1-2; no clear D gene. Germline CDR1 reads NSHNY; CDR2 reads SYGAGN. The CDR3 is 11 amino acids. The CDR3 spells CASSGGDDYTF. The covered CDR3 bases are TGTGCCAGCAGTGGTGGGGAC.

With regard to this clone: Gene names and germline refer to mouse. The read comes to an end 4 residues before the CDR3 does, leaving the germline J gene to fill in the end. Within the sample, other DNA sequences also encode this same CDR3. The chain joins TRBV13-3 to TRBJ2-4, with D hard to call. Germline CDR1 NNHDY, CDR2 SYVADS. The CDR3 has 13 residues. Trimming took off 2 bases at V and 3 bases at J, with 7 bases between the two ends. The CDR3 loop is CASSDRVQNTLYF. CDR3 DNA (partial): TGTGCCAGCAGTGACAGAGTACAAAAC. The full variable domain, rest sourced from reference TRBV13-3 and TRBJ2-4, is EAAVTQSPRSKVAVTGGKVTLSCHQTNNHDYMYWYRQDTGHGLRLIHYSYVADSTEKGDIPDGYKASRPSQENFSLILELASLSQTAVYFCASSDRVQNTLYFGAGTRLSVL.